Listed here are 5 T cell receptor beta chains from one sample, sequenced in a study of T cells in Graves' hyperthyroidism and ophthalmopathy. Regions amplified from RNA transcripts were the TCR beta CDR3 regions. With the HTBI primer set, the TCR CDR3 went through a first round of RT-PCR. TCRdb re-called the multiplex PCR reads through MiXCR, storing one row per CDR3 protein. The data hold a few hundred thousand distinct CDR3 sequences, with roughly 12% observed a single time. The material sequenced was blood. The origin of the receptors is a young man with Graves' hyperthyroidism that later progressed to Graves' ophthalmopathy.

This clonotype was counted ten times or more. The rearrangement links TRBV27 to TRBJ2-7, with D possibly being TRBD2 (6 bases). Germline loops: CDR1 MNHEY, CDR2 SMNVEV (reference sequence). Trimming shortened V by 6 bases and J by 2 bases, and 14 bases separated the two germline ends. CDR3 length equals 14 residues. The CDR3 region is CASSLIAAPYEQYF. The CDR3 DNA follows: TGTGCCAGCAGCCTAATAGCGGCCCCCTACGAGCAGTACTTC.

In its sample, this clonotype was seen many times. This rearrangement joins TRBV12-3 or TRBV12-4 to TRBJ1-5; TRBD1 aligns across 9 bases. The CDR3 length is 16 residues. Trimming at V came to 0 bases and at J to 3 bases, leaving 3 bases not matched to a gene. CDR3 sequence (DNA): TGTGCCAGCAGTTTAGCGGGACAGGGCCTCAATCAGCCCCAGCATTTT. Its protein is CASSLAGQGLNQPQHF.

This clonotype was seen many times. This chain uses TRBV6-2 or TRBV6-3 with TRBJ1-2, with unresolved D. Trimming removed 7 bases from V and 4 bases from J, with 10 bases in between. Germline CDR1 MNHEY, CDR2 SVGEGT. The CDR3 is made up of 12 amino acids. The CDR3: CASTDEFYGYTF. The DNA for the CDR3 is TGTGCCAGCACCGATGAGTTCTATGGCTACACCTTC.

This clonotype was seen a handful of times. The rearrangement joins TRBV7-9 to TRBJ2-1; perhaps TRBD2 as D (5 bases). This CDR3 comprises 14 residues. V was clipped by 5 bases and J by 9 bases, with 17 bases between them. The germline gives CDR1 SEHNR, CDR2 FQNEAQ (reference sequence). This chain's CDR3 is CASSQRVPGGEQFF. The CDR3 DNA is TGTGCCAGCAGCCAAAGGGTTCCAGGAGGTGAGCAGTTCTTC.

This clonotype was seen at least ten times. CDR3 residues: CASSLRPGTYEQYF. The CDR3, as DNA: TGTGCCAGCAGCTTACGTCCGGGTACCTACGAGCAGTACTTC. V gene TRBV11-2 combines with J gene TRBJ2-7; unclear D gene. The germline V gene has CDR1 SGHAT and CDR2 FQNNGV. The V end lost 2 bases, the J end lost 2 bases, and 10 bases lay between the germline ends. The CDR3 is 14 residues long.